This T cell receptor (beta chain) was obtained from a study of blood T cell repertoires in COVID-19. The CDR3 runs 12 residues. The method was immunoSEQ multiplex PCR; TCRdb's version includes in-frame clones alone and lacks a portion of them. The data contain some 83,000 clones, over 70% of them singletons. The chain has TRBV21-1 and TRBJ1-4. TRBV21-1 is listed as a pseudogene. Sequencing was done on a sample of peripheral blood. This TCR was recovered from a man aged 50 or older with acute or convalescent COVID-19. This chain's CDR3 is CASKQARGTLFF. CDR3 bases: TGTGCCAGCAAACAAGCACGGGGAACACTGTTTTTT.